These T cell receptor beta chains were read from a single sample in a study of tumor-infiltrating lymphocytes in oesophageal squamous cell carcinoma. Using its own MiXCR run on the PCR reads, TCRdb lists one record per CDR3 protein. This table has under 12,000 distinct CDR3 sequences, around 56% appearing once. Sequenced material: esophageal tumor tissue. All receptors derive from a female donor with esophageal squamous cell carcinoma. The CDR3 runs from the conserved cysteine through the conserved F or W. D genes are given only for firm matches. Size tells how often a clone was seen (once, few, many) or the class of an expanded clone, and some rows leave it out.

j_call: TRBJ2-5
v_call: TRBV7-3
clone_size: large
d_call: -
cdr3_aa: CASSLRGSTMETQYF
cdr3_nt: TGTGCCAGCAGCTTAAGAGGTAGCACGATGGAGACCCAGTACTTC

j_call: TRBJ2-3
v_call: TRBV6-1
clone_size: medium-sized
d_call: -
cdr3_aa: CASSTLTGYTDTQYF
cdr3_nt: TGTGCCAGCAGTACCCTGACCGGTTACACAGATACGCAGTATTTT

j_call: TRBJ2-4
v_call: TRBV28
clone_size: -
d_call: TRBD1
cdr3_aa: CASSSPPRQGGALSKNIQYF
cdr3_nt: TGTGCCAGCAGTTCCCCCCCCCGACAGGGGGGGGCTTTAAGCAAAAACATTCAGTACTTC

j_call: TRBJ1-2
v_call: TRBV6-1
clone_size: -
d_call: TRBD1
cdr3_aa: CASSEADRDGYTF
cdr3_nt: TGTGCCAGCAGTGAAGCGGACAGGGATGGCTACACCTTC

j_call: TRBJ2-7
v_call: TRBV7-2
clone_size: -
d_call: -
cdr3_aa: CASSLDPVTYEQYF
cdr3_nt: TGTGCCAGCAGCTTAGACCCAGTTACCTACGAGCAGTACTTC

j_call: TRBJ2-7
v_call: TRBV7-4
clone_size: -
d_call: -
cdr3_aa: CASSLSGHRSAYSKQYF
cdr3_nt: TGTGCCAGCAGCTTGAGTGGGCACCGCTCCGCCTACAGCAAGCAGTACTTC

j_call: TRBJ1-2
v_call: TRBV6-1
clone_size: medium-sized
d_call: -
cdr3_aa: CASSEAMDGNYGYTF
cdr3_nt: TGTGCCAGCAGTGAAGCTATGGACGGCAACTATGGCTACACCTTC

j_call: TRBJ2-1
v_call: TRBV7-3
clone_size: medium-sized
d_call: TRBD2
cdr3_aa: CASSYSSGGLGGEQFF
cdr3_nt: TGTGCCAGCAGCTACTCTAGCGGGGGACTAGGGGGAGAGCAGTTCTTC

j_call: TRBJ2-1
v_call: TRBV15
clone_size: -
d_call: -
cdr3_aa: CATSRDRGSYNEQFF
cdr3_nt: TGTGCCACCAGCAGAGATCGGGGTTCCTACAATGAGCAGTTCTTC

j_call: TRBJ2-7
v_call: TRBV11-3
clone_size: large
d_call: -
cdr3_aa: CASRSRFSPYEQYF
cdr3_nt: TGTGCCAGCAGGTCTAGATTTTCTCCCTACGAGCAGTACTTC

j_call: TRBJ1-1
v_call: TRBV7-2
clone_size: -
d_call: -
cdr3_aa: CASSLDGGMNTEAFF
cdr3_nt: TGTGCCAGCAGCTTAGACGGAGGGATGAACACTGAAGCTTTCTTT

j_call: TRBJ2-3
v_call: TRBV7-9
clone_size: medium-sized
d_call: -
cdr3_aa: CASSFNGGDTQYF
cdr3_nt: TGTGCCAGCAGCTTTAACGGTGGGGATACGCAGTATTTT

j_call: TRBJ2-7
v_call: TRBV7-8
clone_size: -
d_call: -
cdr3_aa: CASSVGTTQGNEQYF
cdr3_nt: TGTGCCAGCAGCGTCGGGACGACTCAGGGGAATGAGCAGTACTTC